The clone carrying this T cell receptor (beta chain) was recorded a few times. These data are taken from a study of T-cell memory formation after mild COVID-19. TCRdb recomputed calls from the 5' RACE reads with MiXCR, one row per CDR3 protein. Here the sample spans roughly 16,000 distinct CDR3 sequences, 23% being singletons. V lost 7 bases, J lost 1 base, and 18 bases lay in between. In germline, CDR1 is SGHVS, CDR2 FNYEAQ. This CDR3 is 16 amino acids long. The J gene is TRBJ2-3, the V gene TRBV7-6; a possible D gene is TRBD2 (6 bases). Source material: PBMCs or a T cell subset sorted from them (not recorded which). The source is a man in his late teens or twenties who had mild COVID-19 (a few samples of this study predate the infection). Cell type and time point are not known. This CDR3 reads CASTPWEAGGTDTQYF. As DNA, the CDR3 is TGTGCCAGCACCCCTTGGGAGGCGGGTGGCACAGATACGCAGTATTTT.